One sample yielded the 10 T cell receptor beta chains listed below, sequenced in a study of T-cell memory formation after mild COVID-19. TCRdb re-derived calls from the 5' RACE reads in MiXCR, one entry per CDR3 protein. Seen here are under 300,000 distinct CDR3 sequences, 8% to 10% observed once, and the top ten hold around 21%. The specimen was PBMCs or a T cell subset sorted from them (not recorded which). These TCRs come from a man aged 18 to 35 who had mild COVID-19 (a few samples of this study predate the infection). Cell type and time point are not known.

This clonotype was detected a few times. This sequence joins TRBV6-2 or TRBV6-3 and TRBJ1-1, with D perhaps TRBD1 (6 bases). CDR3 length equals 15 residues. V dropped 3 bases and J dropped 1 base, with 12 bases sitting between them. Germline assignment: CDR1 MNHEY and CDR2 SVGEGT. The CDR3: CASSYKGQQNTEAFF. CDR3 bases: TGTGCCAGCAGTTATAAGGGACAACAGAACACTGAAGCTTTCTTT.

In this sample, this clonotype turned up many times. The CDR3: CASSLTQTYEQYF. The CDR3 DNA follows: TGTGCCAGCAGCTTAACTCAAACCTACGAGCAGTACTTC. J is TRBJ2-7 and V is TRBV7-8; D is unresolved. With 2 bases removed from V and 2 bases from J, the gap between germline ends came to 7 bases. Germline lookup yields CDR1 SGHVS and CDR2 FQNEAQ. The CDR3 sequence is 13 residues long.

This chain links TRBV4-3 with TRBJ1-3, with D uncertain. Trimming stripped 3 bases from V and 0 bases from J, with 12 bases between. The CDR3 has 16 amino acids. Germline loops: CDR1 LGHNA, CDR2 YSLEER. For the CDR3, the DNA is TGCGCCAGCAGCCACCTCGACGGCTACTCTGGAAACACCATATATTTT. Its translation: CASSHLDGYSGNTIYF.

The sample holds many counts of this clonotype. The CDR3 reads CASSKRGGANYGYTF. For the CDR3, the DNA is TGTGCCAGCAGCAAACGGGGGGGCGCAAACTATGGCTACACCTTC. The chain links TRBV21-1 to TRBJ1-2. TRBV21-1 is tagged as a pseudogene. This CDR3 comprises 15 residues.

The sample holds a few counts of this clonotype. The chain couples TRBV6-2 or TRBV6-3 to TRBJ2-7, with 8 bases fitting TRBD2. Germline CDR1 and CDR2: MNHEY and SVGEGT. The CDR3 covers 15 residues. The junction had 5 bases not matched to a gene; V was cut back by 2 bases and J by 2 bases. The CDR3 DNA reads TGTGCCAGCAGTTACGCCAAGGGACTAGCCTACGAGCAGTACGTC. Protein: CASSYAKGLAYEQYV.

The rearrangement uses TRBV6-2 or TRBV6-3 and TRBJ2-1; D is unresolved. This CDR3 is 11 amino acids long. The germline V and J ends were trimmed by 3 bases and 10 bases, with 7 bases remaining between them. The germline CDR1 and CDR2 sequences are MNHEY and SVGEGT. The CDR3 DNA sequence: TGTGCCAGCAGTTATGAAGGAGAGCAGTTCTTC. Its translation is CASSYEGEQFF.

This chain uses TRBV7-6 with TRBJ2-6, with no clear D. Germline V gives CDR1 SGHVS, CDR2 FNYEAQ. The length of the CDR3 is 17 residues. Trimming left V 1 base short and J 0 bases short, with 10 bases between. CDR3 sequence: CASSLGPSSSGANVLTF. The CDR3, as DNA: TGTGCCAGCAGCTTAGGGCCGAGTAGCTCTGGGGCCAACGTCCTGACTTTC.

The rearrangement uses TRBV6-1 and TRBJ2-1; D possibly corresponds to TRBD1 (6 bases). Looked up from germline, CDR1 is MNHNS and CDR2 is SASEGT. The CDR3 covers 13 residues. Between the trimmed V and J ends, which lost 10 bases and 3 bases, there was a span of 13 bases. The CDR3 coding sequence is TGTGCCACCGCGACAGGTCTCTACAATGAGCAGTTCTTC. As protein: CATATGLYNEQFF.

This sequence joins TRBV4-3 and TRBJ1-6, with D tentatively TRBD1 (5 bases). The V and J ends lost 0 bases and 10 bases respectively, with 13 bases between them. CDR1 and CDR2 from the germline V gene are LGHNA and YSLEER. The CDR3 runs 15 residues. CDR3 protein: CASSQDKGLGSPLHF. The CDR3 bases are TGCGCCAGCAGCCAAGATAAGGGGCTAGGGTCACCCCTCCACTTT.

The chain employs TRBV28 and TRBJ2-5, with D tentatively TRBD1 (6 bases). CDR1 is MDHEN, CDR2 SYDVKM, per germline. This CDR3 region has 15 residues. V was pared by 5 bases and J by 3 bases, with 16 bases between. CDR3 coding DNA: TGTGCCAGCAGTAAGACAGGCCCGGAAAAAGAGACCCAGTACTTC. Amino acids: CASSKTGPEKETQYF.